The T cell receptor beta chain under discussion was sequenced for a study of a mutant IDH1 vaccine in newly diagnosed glioma. Overall study context: The study started vaccination 4-6 weeks after radiotherapy alone, or with temozolomide cycles. The week-35 safety follow-up was V12, and the week-47 study end was V13.

Regarding this clone: Its antigen is still unknown.

Time point denoted: week 35, safety follow-up. Vaccination comprised doses that each held 300 ug of mutant IDH1 20-mer peptide, plus topical imiquimod. The vaccination schedule gave patients eight doses in weeks 1, 3, 5, 7, 11, 15, 19 and 23. The method was immunoSEQ multiplex PCR; TCRdb's version includes in-frame clones alone and lacks a portion of them. The sample shows about 27,000 clones, 75% to 90% of them seen only once. CDR3 length: 14 residues. Looked up from germline, CDR1 is SQVTM and CDR2 is ANQGSEA. With V trimmed by 4 bases and J by 2 bases, 6 bases remained unmatched. The clonotype comes from a man under 40 with glioma. V gene TRBV29-1 combines with J gene TRBJ2-3, with 7 bases that match TRBD2. Sequenced here: PBMCs, sampled from a glioma patient whose treatment included an IDH1 peptide vaccine. CDR3 protein: CSVALSGDTDTQYF. CDR3 sequence (DNA): TGCAGCGTTGCCCTCAGCGGGGACACAGATACGCAGTATTTT.